The rows below give T cell receptor beta chains drawn from one sample of a study of shared clonotypes between healthy human individuals. TCRdb's table, derived via immunoSEQ multiplex PCR, lists solely in-frame clones and lacks some. The table lists some 1 million clones, around 74% of them singletons, with 1.2% to 1.5% in the top ten. The sequenced sample was memory CD4+ T cells sorted from blood. The receptor set was obtained from a man younger than 35 in good health. The CDR3 runs from the conserved cysteine through the conserved F or W. A D gene is named only where the DNA matches it firmly. Clone sizes are given selectively: once, few, many, or a class where the clone is expanded.

abundance,d_gene,j_gene,v_gene,CDR3aa,CDR3nt
-,-,TRBJ1-3,TRBV11-2,CASSRVGGHSGNTIYF,TGTGCCAGCAGCCGCGTTGGTGGACACTCTGGAAACACCATATATTTT
-,-,TRBJ2-1,TRBV19,CASSGRGGVNEQFF,TGTGCTAGTAGTGGCCGAGGGGGGGTCAATGAGCAGTTCTTC
-,TRBD2,TRBJ2-2,TRBV7-6,CASSPGRGGGTGELFF,TGTGCCAGCAGCCCTGGGAGGGGTGGGGGCACCGGGGAGCTGTTTTTT
-,TRBD2,TRBJ2-3,TRBV7-2,CASSLTSGSADTQYF,TGTGCCAGCAGCCTGACTAGCGGGAGCGCAGATACGCAGTATTTT
once,TRBD2,TRBJ2-5,TRBV19,CASSETSGGLGRETQYF,TGTGCCAGTAGTGAGACTAGCGGGGGCCTAGGTAGGGAGACCCAGTACTTC
-,-,TRBJ2-3,TRBV10-3,CAISESADTQYF,TGTGCCATCAGCGAGTCGGCAGATACGCAGTATTTT
many,-,TRBJ2-1,TRBV5-4,CASSLGRDYNEQFF,TGTGCCAGCAGCTTGGGGCGGGACTACAATGAGCAGTTCTTC
-,TRBD2,TRBJ2-1,TRBV2,CASSKLAENNEQFF,TGTGCCAGCTCAAAACTAGCGGAGAACAATGAGCAGTTCTTC
-,TRBD1,TRBJ2-7,TRBV7-8,CASSQSGQGSLHEQYF,TGTGCCAGCAGCCAGAGCGGACAGGGCAGTTTACACGAGCAGTACTTC
-,-,TRBJ2-3,TRBV7-8,CASSPLTLGDTDTQYF,TGTGCCAGCAGCCCCCTCACTCTCGGGGACACAGATACGCAGTATTTT
-,-,TRBJ2-2,TRBV11-2,CASSWSGTGELFF,TGTGCCAGCAGCTGGTCAGGGACAGGGGAGCTGTTTTTT
-,-,TRBJ1-6,TRBV5-5,CASSLMSIESPLHF,TGTGCCAGCAGCTTAATGAGTATAGAATCACCCCTCCACTTT
-,TRBD1,TRBJ2-1,TRBV11-2,CASSLGRQGANEQFF,TGTGCCAGCAGCTTGGGGCGGCAGGGGGCCAATGAGCAGTTCTTC
few,-,TRBJ1-1,TRBV5-4,CASSFPLGRTEAFF,TGTGCCAGCAGCTTCCCGCTGGGGAGGACTGAAGCTTTCTTT
-,-,TRBJ1-5,TRBV2,CASRASGSSGSNQPQHF,TGTGCCAGCAGAGCCTCAGGGTCGTCAGGAAGCAATCAGCCCCAGCATTTT
-,-,TRBJ2-1,TRBV6-5,CASSNGRGTGEQFF,TGTGCCAGCAGTAACGGCCGGGGGACGGGTGAGCAGTTCTTC
-,-,TRBJ1-3,TRBV30,CAWSVQLGNTIYF,TGTGCCTGGAGTGTCCAACTTGGAAACACCATATATTTT
-,-,TRBJ2-2,TRBV6-5,CASRGRGNTGELFF,TGTGCCAGCAGGGGTCGGGGGAACACCGGGGAGCTGTTTTTT
-,-,TRBJ2-5,TRBV6-6,CASSYPLRSEETQYF,TGTGCCAGCAGTTACCCTCTCCGGAGTGAAGAGACCCAGTACTTC
-,-,TRBJ2-7,TRBV29-1,CSVEVRAGEQYF,TGCAGCGTTGAGGTTAGGGCGGGCGAGCAGTACTTC
-,-,TRBJ2-7,TRBV6-5,CASSYSLGGGAEQYF,TGTGCCAGCAGTTACTCGTTGGGGGGGGGCGCCGAGCAGTACTTC
-,-,TRBJ2-7,TRBV2,CASSEAQGYEQYF,TGTGCCAGCAGTGAGGCCCAGGGCTACGAGCAGTACTTC
once,-,TRBJ1-3,TRBV6-5,CASSYQQISGNTIYF,TGTGCCAGCAGTTACCAACAGATCTCTGGAAACACCATATATTTT
few,TRBD1,TRBJ2-1,TRBV7-9,CASSRILQGDNEQFF,TGTGCCAGCAGCCGAATACTACAGGGGGACAATGAGCAGTTCTTC
-,-,TRBJ1-6,TRBV5-1,CASSLSVGSNSPLHF,TGCGCCAGCAGCTTGAGTGTGGGGTCGAATTCACCCCTCCACTTT
-,TRBD2,TRBJ2-7,TRBV19,CASSRTSGGSYEQYF,TGTGCCAGTAGTAGGACTAGCGGGGGCTCCTACGAGCAGTACTTC
few,-,TRBJ1-1,TRBV7-2,CASSRGWNTEAFF,TGTGCCAGCAGTAGGGGGTGGAACACTGAAGCTTTCTTT
-,-,TRBJ2-2,TRBV5-4,CASSPRGPGELFF,TGTGCCAGCAGCCCCCGGGGTCCCGGGGAGCTGTTTTTT
-,-,TRBJ2-2,TRBV25-1,CASRSDRLGSGELFF,TGTGCCAGCAGGTCAGACCGCCTCGGCTCCGGGGAGCTGTTTTTT
-,-,TRBJ2-5,TRBV18,CASSVQETQYF,TGTGCCAGCTCCGTGCAAGAGACCCAGTACTTC
-,TRBD2,TRBJ2-3,TRBV7-2,CASSLVTPRGGGNTQYF,TGTGCCAGCAGCTTAGTAACGCCCCGGGGGGGAGGGAATACGCAGTATTTT
-,-,TRBJ2-3,TRBV10-2,CASSEAFVLADTQYF,TGCGCCAGCAGTGAGGCTTTTGTCCTTGCAGATACGCAGTATTTT
-,TRBD2,TRBJ2-2,TRBV5-5,CASSFLAGASLGELFF,TGTGCCAGCAGCTTTTTAGCGGGGGCCTCACTCGGGGAGCTGTTTTTT
-,TRBD1,TRBJ2-1,TRBV18,CASSRDRDNEQFF,TGTGCCAGCTCACGCGACAGGGACAATGAGCAGTTCTTC
-,-,TRBJ2-3,TRBV6-5,CASRGFSTDTQYF,TGTGCCAGCAGGGGTTTTAGCACAGATACGCAGTATTTT
-,TRBD1,TRBJ1-4,TRBV9,CASSVDQGADEKLFF,TGTGCCAGCAGCGTGGACCAGGGGGCGGATGAAAAACTGTTTTTT
-,-,TRBJ1-6,TRBV6-1,CAAGNVASPLHF,TGTGCCGCGGGGAATGTCGCTTCACCCCTCCACTTT
-,-,TRBJ2-1,TRBV10-3,CAANQEGGREQFF,TGTGCCGCCAATCAAGAGGGGGGTAGGGAGCAGTTCTTC
-,TRBD2,TRBJ2-3,TRBV30,CAWTLPGLAGPDTQYF,TGTGCCTGGACATTACCCGGACTAGCGGGACCAGATACGCAGTATTTT
few,-,TRBJ1-6,TRBV5-1,CASSLDPGNSPLHF,TGCGCCAGCAGCTTGGATCCGGGTAATTCACCCCTCCACTTT
-,-,TRBJ1-1,TRBV19,CASTLLAGLGTEAFF,TGTGCCAGTACCCTCTTGGCAGGTTTGGGGACTGAAGCTTTCTTT
-,-,TRBJ2-5,TRBV7-8,CASRQQYQETQYF,TGTGCCAGCAGGCAGCAGTACCAAGAGACCCAGTACTTC
-,-,TRBJ1-6,TRBV5-1,CASSLDHLGTPLHF,TGCGCCAGCAGCTTGGACCATTTGGGAACACCCCTCCACTTT
few,-,TRBJ2-7,TRBV6-6,CASSYWSYEQYF,TGTGCCAGCAGTTATTGGTCCTACGAGCAGTACTTC
-,-,TRBJ2-3,TRBV7-2,CASSVKSTDTQYF,TGTGCCAGCAGCGTAAAAAGCACAGATACGCAGTATTTT
-,TRBD1,TRBJ2-7,TRBV18,CASSPSRGLNEQYF,TGTGCCAGCTCACCATCCAGGGGGTTAAACGAGCAGTACTTC
-,-,TRBJ1-4,TRBV7-9,CASSLEQGLNEKLFF,TGTGCCAGCAGCTTAGAACAGGGCCTAAATGAAAAACTGTTTTTT
-,TRBD1,TRBJ2-2,TRBV7-7,CASSPDRGLGELFF,TGTGCTAGCAGCCCCGACAGGGGGCTAGGGGAGCTGTTTTTT
-,-,TRBJ2-5,TRBV11-2,CASSLDPGRSWETQYF,TGTGCCAGCAGCTTAGATCCGGGGAGGAGTTGGGAGACCCAGTACTTC
-,-,TRBJ1-6,TRBV9,CASRAGSSYNSPLHF,TGTGCCAGTCGGGCGGGCAGTTCCTATAATTCACCCCTCCACTTT
-,-,TRBJ2-7,TRBV5-1,CASSFRDLGSEQYF,TGCGCCAGCAGCTTCCGGGACTTAGGAAGCGAGCAGTACTTC
-,-,TRBJ2-5,TRBV30,CAWSQQETQYF,TGTGCCTGGAGTCAACAGGAGACCCAGTACTTC
-,-,TRBJ2-3,TRBV5-8,CASSLDPDTQYF,TGTGCCAGCAGCTTGGATCCAGATACGCAGTATTTT
-,TRBD1,TRBJ2-1,TRBV28,CASSSQTGQGLNEQFF,TGTGCCAGCAGTTCCCAAACGGGACAGGGTCTCAATGAGCAGTTCTTC
-,TRBD2,TRBJ2-1,TRBV7-7,CASSLGLAGVNEQFF,TGTGCTAGCAGCTTAGGCCTAGCGGGAGTTAATGAGCAGTTCTTC
-,-,TRBJ2-7,TRBV6-1,CASSESYSGTYEQYF,TGTGCCAGCAGTGAAAGCTATTCGGGTACCTACGAGCAGTACTTC